These 9 T cell receptor beta chains came from one sample sequenced in a study of cytomegalovirus exposure and HLA in healthy donors. The PCR had 60 Vbeta and 13 Jbeta primers. Some clones are missing from TCRdb's copy, which holds only in-frame ones; the method was immunoSEQ multiplex PCR. The profile shows some 190,000 clones, roughly 76% of them singletons. Specimen: PBMCs. The receptors stem from a woman aged 25-40 years in good health and CMV-seropositive.

The chain recombines TRBV7-2 with TRBJ2-7; unclear D gene. The germline gives CDR1 SGHTA, CDR2 FQGNSA. This CDR3 region has 15 residues. V shed 1 base and J shed 2 bases, with 12 bases lying between them. The chain's CDR3 is CASSLGRAQTYEQYF. The CDR3 DNA follows: TGTGCCAGCAGCTTAGGCCGAGCCCAAACCTACGAGCAGTACTTC. Full variable domain (rest looked up from reference TRBV7-2 and TRBJ2-7): GAGVSQSPSNKVTEKGKDVELRCDPISGHTALYWYRQSLGQGLEFLIYFQGNSAPDKSGLPSDRFSAERTGGSVSTLTIQRTQQEDSAVYLCASSLGRAQTYEQYFGPGTRLTVT.

The genes are TRBV19 and TRBJ1-4; tentatively, D is TRBD1 (5 bases). This CDR3 comprises 15 residues. Germline CDR1 LNHDA, CDR2 SQIVND (reference sequence). Trimming left V 1 base short and J 3 bases short, with 9 bases between. The CDR3 protein is CASSIGGRPNEKLFF. The CDR3 bases are TGTGCCAGTAGTATAGGGGGCAGGCCTAATGAAAAACTGTTTTTT.

The J gene is TRBJ2-7, the V gene TRBV2, with 8 bases lining up with TRBD1. The CDR3 extends over 14 amino acids. Germline trimming cut 4 bases from V and 3 bases from J; bases unmatched to any gene: 5. Per the germline V gene, CDR1 is SNHLY and CDR2 is FYNNEI. The CDR3 region is CASSASTGGYEQYF. CDR3 bases: TGTGCCAGCAGTGCCTCAACAGGGGGCTACGAGCAGTACTTC. Full variable domain (missing parts from reference TRBV2 and TRBJ2-7): EPEVTQTPSHQVTQMGQEVILRCVPISNHLYFYWYRQILGQKVEFLVSFYNNEISEKSEIFDDQFSVERPDGSNFTLKIRSTKLEDSAMYFCASSASTGGYEQYFGPGTRLTVT.

This clone was seen a few times. The gene calls are TRBV28 and TRBJ1-1, with D unclear. Germline V lookup: CDR1 MDHEN, CDR2 SYDVKM. The length of the CDR3 is 13 residues. Trimming took off 4 bases at V and 6 bases at J, with 12 bases between the two ends. The CDR3 DNA is TGTGCCAGCAGTTCCGCCCGGGAGGCTGAAGCTTTCTTT. Encoded protein: CASSSAREAEAFF.

A remark on this clone: A read error may produce the germline difference seen at one junction end. The chain joins TRBV30 to TRBJ2-1, with 14 bases lining up with TRBD2. The CDR3 consists of 18 residues. The germline V gene has CDR1 GTSNPN and CDR2 SVGIG (reference sequence). CDR3 coding DNA: TGTGCCTGGAGACGACTAGCGGGAGGGCAAAGCTCCGACAATGAGCAGTTCTTC. Translating it yields CAWRRLAGGQSSDNEQFF.

CDR3 sequence (DNA): TGTGCCAGCAGTTACAGTGGGCACGAGCAGTACTTC. It encodes CASSYSGHEQYF. The chain has TRBV6-6 and TRBJ2-7; D uncertain. Germline-derived CDR1 and CDR2 are MNHNY and SVGAGI (reference sequence). Trimming left V 2 bases short and J 5 bases short, with 7 bases between. The CDR3 consists of 12 residues.

This rearrangement joins TRBV25-1 to TRBJ1-6, with a weak D call TRBD1 (6 bases). This CDR3 has 16 amino acids. Trimming stripped 4 bases from V and 6 bases from J, with 16 bases between. Germline CDR1 MGHDK, CDR2 SYGVNS. The CDR3 spells CASSAGTGLPNSPLHF. In DNA, the CDR3 is TGTGCCAGCAGTGCCGGAACAGGGCTACCTAATTCACCCCTCCACTTT.

This clone was observed a handful of times. This chain connects TRBV4-3 to TRBJ1-2, with TRBD1 matching 7 bases. V was clipped by 0 bases and J by 1 base; unmatched bases: 2. The CDR3 contains 15 residues. Germline V gene data show CDR1 as LGHNA and CDR2 as YSLEER. CDR3 residues: CASSQDGTVNYGYTF. The CDR3 coding sequence is TGCGCCAGCAGCCAAGATGGGACAGTTAACTATGGCTACACCTTC.

The chain links TRBV5-1 to TRBJ1-1, with 11 bases matching TRBD1. This CDR3 has 15 residues. Per germline, CDR1 SGHRS and CDR2 YFSETQ. V shed 2 bases, J shed 6 bases, and the junction held 6 bases outside the gene matches. The CDR3 loop reads CASSLQDRGLSEAFF. In nucleotides, the CDR3 is TGCGCCAGCAGCTTACAGGACAGGGGGCTCTCTGAAGCTTTCTTT. Complete variable domain (other parts from reference TRBV5-1 and TRBJ1-1): KAGVTQTPRYLIKTRGQQVTLSCSPISGHRSVSWYQQTPGQGLQFLFEYFSETQRNKGNFPGRFSGRQFSNSRSEMNVSTLELGDSALYLCASSLQDRGLSEAFFGQGTRLTVV.